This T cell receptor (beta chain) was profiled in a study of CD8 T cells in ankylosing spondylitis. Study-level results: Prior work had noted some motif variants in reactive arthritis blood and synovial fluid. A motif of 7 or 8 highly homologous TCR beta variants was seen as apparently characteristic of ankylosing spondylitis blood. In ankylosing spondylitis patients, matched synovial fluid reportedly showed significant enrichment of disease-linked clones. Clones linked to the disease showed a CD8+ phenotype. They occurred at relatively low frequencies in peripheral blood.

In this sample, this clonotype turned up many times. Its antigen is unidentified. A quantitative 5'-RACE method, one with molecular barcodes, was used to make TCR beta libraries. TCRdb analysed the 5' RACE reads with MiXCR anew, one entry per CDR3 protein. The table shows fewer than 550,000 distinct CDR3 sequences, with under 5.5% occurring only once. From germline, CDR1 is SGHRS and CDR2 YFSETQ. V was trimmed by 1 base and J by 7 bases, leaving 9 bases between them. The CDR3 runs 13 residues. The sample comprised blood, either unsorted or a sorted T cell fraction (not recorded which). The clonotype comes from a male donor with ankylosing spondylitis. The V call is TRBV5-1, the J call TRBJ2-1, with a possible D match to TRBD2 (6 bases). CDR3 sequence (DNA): TGCGCCAGCAGCTTGATGGGGAGGAATGAGCAGTTCTTC. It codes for CASSLMGRNEQFF.